These 24 T cell receptor beta chains were all obtained from the same sample, sequenced in a study of PD-L1 blockade in urothelial cancer. Produced via immunoSEQ multiplex PCR; TCRdb's table is partial and in-frame only. The sample has around 87,000 clones, 75% to 90% seen once. Time point given: peripheral blood 6 weeks after treatment start. This specimen was PBMCs, taken around atezolizumab (anti-PD-L1) treatment. Receptors originate from a man aged 70-80 years with urothelial cancer.

The chain employs TRBV6-6 and TRBJ2-7, with D maybe TRBD1 (5 bases). From germline, CDR1 is MNHNY and CDR2 SVGAGI (reference sequence). The CDR3 length is 14 residues. V was trimmed by 2 bases and J by 0 bases, leaving 8 bases between them. The CDR3 DNA sequence: TGTGCCAGCAGTTACGCCAGGGACTCCTACGAGCAGTACTTC. This sequence encodes CASSYARDSYEQYF.

The chain recombines TRBV7-2 with TRBJ2-3; D uncertain. The V end lost 5 bases, the J end lost 2 bases, and 8 bases lay between the germline ends. This CDR3 has 13 amino acids. Germline CDR1 and CDR2: SGHTA and FQGNSA. CDR3 bases: TGTGCCAGCAGCCTGGAGATCACAGATACGCAGTATTTT. It translates to CASSLEITDTQYF.

The rearrangement joins TRBV11-2 to TRBJ1-1; D uncertain. CDR3 size: 12 residues. V was shortened by 3 bases and J by 6 bases, with 8 bases between the two germline ends. Germline CDR1 SGHAT, CDR2 FQNNGV. The chain's CDR3 is CASSFTPAEAFF. CDR3 in DNA: TGTGCCAGCAGCTTTACGCCGGCTGAAGCTTTCTTT.

This chain connects TRBV10-3 to TRBJ2-3; 12 positions match TRBD2. Looked up from germline, CDR1 is ENHRY and CDR2 is SYGVKD. Trimming cost V 2 bases and J 9 bases; bases outside gene matches: 12. The CDR3 extends over 17 amino acids. In nucleotides, the CDR3 is TGTGCCATCAGTGAGGGGACTAGCGGGCGAGGCAAGGGGACGCAGTATTTT. Its protein product is CAISEGTSGRGKGTQYF.

This rearrangement joins TRBV7-2 to TRBJ2-1, with 9 bases identical to TRBD2. Germline V gene sequence: CDR1 SGHTA, CDR2 FQGNSA. CDR3 length: 15 residues. After removal of 3 bases from V and 4 bases from J, the junction contained 4 bases not matched to a gene. The CDR3 nucleotides are TGTGCCAGCAGCTTCCCTAGCGGGACTTACAATGAGCAGTTCTTC. The encoded protein is CASSFPSGTYNEQFF. Combining the CDR3 with reference TRBV7-2 and TRBJ2-1 gives the whole variable domain GAGVSQSPSNKVTEKGKDVELRCDPISGHTALYWYRQSLGQGLEFLIYFQGNSAPDKSGLPSDRFSAERTGGSVSTLTIQRTQQEDSAVYLCASSFPSGTYNEQFFGPGTRLTVL.

This clone was recorded once. This chain joins TRBV6-6 and TRBJ1-1; D remains ambiguous. The V end lost 6 bases, the J end lost 5 bases, and 16 bases lay between the germline ends. Per germline, CDR1 MNHNY and CDR2 SVGAGI (reference sequence). The CDR3 covers 14 residues. CDR3 nucleotides: TGTGCCAGCAGACCTAGTGCGGGGATAACTGAAGCTTTCTTT. It translates to CASRPSAGITEAFF.

The chain couples TRBV11-2 to TRBJ2-7; D possibly corresponds to TRBD1 (5 bases). Trimming left V 0 bases short and J 5 bases short, with 11 bases between. The CDR3 is 14 amino acids. The V gene's germline CDR1 is SGHAT and CDR2 FQNNGV. CDR3: CASSLDQGSDEQYF. Here the CDR3 DNA reads TGTGCCAGCAGCTTAGATCAGGGCTCGGACGAGCAGTACTTC.

The chain links TRBV7-9 to TRBJ2-2, with 9 bases fitting TRBD1. V lost 2 bases, J lost 7 bases, and 11 bases stayed unmatched. Germline V gives CDR1 SEHNR, CDR2 FQNEAQ (reference sequence). The length of the CDR3 is 17 residues. The CDR3 region is CASSLPRTGGRGGELFF. In DNA form, the CDR3 reads TGTGCCAGCAGCTTACCGAGAACAGGGGGCCGTGGCGGGGAGCTGTTTTTT.

V and J are TRBV7-2 and TRBJ2-3; the match to TRBD1 covers 7 bases. The J segment lost 7 bases and the V segment lost 5 bases, leaving 3 bases of the junction unmatched. The CDR3 loop spans 12 amino acids. Germline CDR1 SGHTA, CDR2 FQGNSA. CDR3 region: CASSTGEYTQYF. The CDR3 DNA sequence: TGTGCCAGCAGCACAGGGGAGTATACGCAGTATTTT.

CDR3 DNA sequence: TGCGCCAGCAGCCCGGCGGCGCTCTACGAGCAGTACTTC. Residues: CASSPAALYEQYF. The chain is built from TRBV5-1 and TRBJ2-7, with D unclear. This CDR3 comprises 13 residues. The germline V gene has CDR1 SGHRS and CDR2 YFSETQ. Trimming shortened V by 4 bases and J by 3 bases, and 11 bases separated the two germline ends.

The chain is built from TRBV7-2 and TRBJ2-7; 7 bases line up with TRBD2. V trimming: 6 bases; J trimming: 7 bases; junction bases outside the gene matches: 12. The length of the CDR3 is 14 residues. Germline-derived CDR1 and CDR2 are SGHTA and FQGNSA. The CDR3 bases are TGTGCCAGCAGTCAAGCCAGCGGGACGCGGGAGCAGTACTTC. This encodes CASSQASGTREQYF.

This chain uses TRBV7-3 with TRBJ2-7; 10 bases line up with TRBD1. V lost 6 bases and J lost 4; bases outside the gene matches: 6. CDR3 length: 14 amino acids. The germline gives CDR1 SGHTA, CDR2 FQGTGA. In DNA, the CDR3 is TGTGCCAGCAGTTCCGGGACAGGGGCATACGAGCAGTACTTC. Encoded protein: CASSSGTGAYEQYF.

The rearrangement links TRBV6-1 to TRBJ2-3, with D tentatively TRBD2 (6 bases). Germline-derived CDR1 and CDR2 are MNHNS and SASEGT. This CDR3 comprises 16 residues. V was cut by 4 bases and J by 0 bases, with 14 bases left in between. The CDR3 DNA is TGTGCCAGCAGTGCATGGAGGGGTTCGAGCACAGATACGCAGTATTTT. This encodes CASSAWRGSSTDTQYF.

This rearrangement joins TRBV7-2 to TRBJ2-3; 8 positions match TRBD2. There are 17 residues in the CDR3. Trimming took 5 bases from V and 2 from J; bases not matched to a gene: 12. Per germline, CDR1 SGHTA and CDR2 FQGNSA. The CDR3 spells CASSAGVSGKNTDTQYF. CDR3 DNA sequence: TGTGCCAGCAGCGCGGGTGTTAGCGGGAAGAACACAGATACGCAGTATTTT.

This chain links TRBV19 with TRBJ2-3, with 13 bases matching TRBD2. From germline, CDR1 is LNHDA and CDR2 SQIVND (reference sequence). The CDR3 has 15 residues. V shed 5 bases and J 6 bases; nucleotides not matched to a gene: 5. CDR3 in DNA: TGTGCCAGTAGTCCTTCGACTAGCGGGGGGGATACGCAGTATTTT. Amino acid sequence: CASSPSTSGGDTQYF. Full variable domain (remainder filled in from reference TRBV19 and TRBJ2-3): DGGITQSPKYLFRKEGQNVTLSCEQNLNHDAMYWYRQDPGQGLRLIYYSQIVNDFQKGDIAEGYSVSREKKESFPLTVTSAQKNPTAFYLCASSPSTSGGDTQYFGPGTRLTVL.

The chain recombines TRBV16 with TRBJ2-7; D ambiguous. Trimming took 0 bases from V and 4 from J, leaving 7 bases between them. CDR3 length: 13 residues. Germline V CDR1 and CDR2: KGHSY, FQNENV. CDR3 nucleotides: TGTGCCAGCAGCCAATCGTCAATTTACGAGCAGTACTTC. The encoded protein is CASSQSSIYEQYF. Supplemented by reference TRBV16 and TRBJ2-7, the full variable domain reads GEEVAQTPKHLVRGEGQKAKLYCAPIKGHSYVFWYQQVLKNEFKFLISFQNENVFDETGMPKERFSAKCLPNSPCSLEIQATKLEDSAVYFCASSQSSIYEQYFGPGTRLTVT.

This clone was recorded only once. The chain combines TRBV11-2 with TRBJ1-1; 10 bases match TRBD1. The ends lost 4 bases at V and 11 bases at J; junction bases unmatched: 7. Germline V gene sequence: CDR1 SGHAT, CDR2 FQNNGV. The CDR3 extends over 13 amino acids. This CDR3 reads CASSSRDRGSAFF. As DNA, the CDR3 is TGTGCCAGCAGCTCCCGGGACAGGGGTTCCGCTTTCTTT. The complete variable domain, with remaining parts taken from reference TRBV11-2 and TRBJ1-1, reads EAGVAQSPRYKIIEKRQSVAFWCNPISGHATLYWYQQILGQGPKLLIQFQNNGVVDDSQLPKDRFSAERLKGVDSTLKIQPAKLEDSAVYLCASSSRDRGSAFFGQGTRLTVV.

This clone was recorded a few times. The chain combines TRBV2 with TRBJ2-3, with a tentative D call TRBD2 (5 bases). V lost 4 bases and J 3 bases, leaving 11 bases between the germline ends. The CDR3 consists of 14 residues. CDR1 SNHLY and CDR2 FYNNEI come from the germline V gene. The CDR3 DNA is TGTGCCAGCAGTGCACTAGTCGTAACAGATACGCAGTATTTT. Translated: CASSALVVTDTQYF.

The chain is built from TRBV13 and TRBJ1-3, with D perhaps matching TRBD1 (6 bases). The V end lost 5 bases, the J end lost 4 bases, and 15 bases lay between the germline ends. The CDR3 has 15 residues. From germline, CDR1 is PRHDT and CDR2 FYEKMQ (reference sequence). The CDR3 DNA is TGTGCCAGCAGCCCTTCGGAGGGGGGGGGAAACACCATATATTTT. This gives the protein CASSPSEGGGNTIYF.

V usage is TRBV11-2 and J usage is TRBJ2-3; D uncertain. The V gene lost 1 base and the J gene lost 1 base, with 9 bases spanning the gap. Germline V lookup: CDR1 SGHAT, CDR2 FQNNGV. The CDR3 length is 15 residues. CDR3 nucleotide sequence: TGTGCCAGCAGCTTAGGTGATGGAGGCACAGATACGCAGTATTTT. Its protein is CASSLGDGGTDTQYF.

This chain links TRBV10-3 with TRBJ1-1; D perhaps matches TRBD1 (5 bases). The V end lost 2 bases, the J end lost 1 base, and 8 bases lay between the germline ends. There are 14 residues in the CDR3. Per the germline V gene, CDR1 is ENHRY and CDR2 is SYGVKD. CDR3 nucleotides: TGTGCCATCAGTGAGGTACAGGAGAACACTGAAGCTTTCTTT. Amino acids: CAISEVQENTEAFF.

This chain joins TRBV6-4 and TRBJ2-1; D is perhaps TRBD2 (7 bases). The germline V gene encodes CDR1 MRHNA and CDR2 SNTAGT. CDR3 size: 12 residues. The CDR3, as DNA: TGTTGGGGGGGCGGGAGAGGGAATGAGCAGTTCTTC. Translation gives CWGGGRGNEQFF.

The chain combines TRBV11-3 with TRBJ2-2; 7 bases map to TRBD1. V was pared by 7 bases and J by 2 bases, with 4 bases of the junction left unmatched. This CDR3 has 14 residues. CDR1 is SGHNT, CDR2 YENEEA, per germline. This chain's CDR3 is CASTTGINTGELFF. The DNA for the CDR3 is TGTGCCAGCACGACAGGGATTAACACCGGGGAGCTGTTTTTT.

The J gene is TRBJ2-1, the V gene TRBV19; 10 bases are a match to TRBD2. CDR1 and CDR2 from the germline V gene are LNHDA and SQIVND (reference sequence). V shed 5 bases and J 8 bases; nucleotides not matched to a gene: 12. The CDR3 contains 16 residues. Here the CDR3 reads CASSGEVASGSDEQFF. For the CDR3, the DNA is TGTGCCAGTAGTGGGGAAGTGGCTAGCGGGAGCGATGAGCAGTTCTTC.